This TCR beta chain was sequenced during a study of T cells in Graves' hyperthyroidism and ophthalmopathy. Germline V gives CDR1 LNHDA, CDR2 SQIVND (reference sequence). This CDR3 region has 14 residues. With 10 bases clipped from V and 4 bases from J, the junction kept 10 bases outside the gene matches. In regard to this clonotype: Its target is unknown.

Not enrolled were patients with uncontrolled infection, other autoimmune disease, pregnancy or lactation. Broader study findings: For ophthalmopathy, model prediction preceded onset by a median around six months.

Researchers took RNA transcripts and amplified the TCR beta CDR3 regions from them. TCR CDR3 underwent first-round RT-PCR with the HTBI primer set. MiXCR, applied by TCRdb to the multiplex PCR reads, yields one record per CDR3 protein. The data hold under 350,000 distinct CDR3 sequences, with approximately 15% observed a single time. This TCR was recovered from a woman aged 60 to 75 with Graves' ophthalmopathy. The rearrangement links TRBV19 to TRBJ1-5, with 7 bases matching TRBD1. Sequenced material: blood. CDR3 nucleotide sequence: TGTGCCACCCGGCGAGGGGGCAGGAATCAGCCCCAGCATTTT. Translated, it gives CATRRGGRNQPQHF.